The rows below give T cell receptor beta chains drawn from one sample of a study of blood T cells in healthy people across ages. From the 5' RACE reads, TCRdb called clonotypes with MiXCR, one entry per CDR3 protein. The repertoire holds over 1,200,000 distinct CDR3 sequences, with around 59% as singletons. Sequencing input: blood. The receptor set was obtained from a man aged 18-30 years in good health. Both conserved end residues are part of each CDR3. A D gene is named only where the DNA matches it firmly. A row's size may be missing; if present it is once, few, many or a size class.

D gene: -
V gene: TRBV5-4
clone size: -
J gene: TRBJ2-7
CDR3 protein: CASSLRADQQYF

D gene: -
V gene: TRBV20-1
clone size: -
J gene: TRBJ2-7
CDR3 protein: CSARVKQSYEQYF

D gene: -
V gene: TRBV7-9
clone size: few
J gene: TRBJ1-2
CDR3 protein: CASSLAVTGPHYGYTF

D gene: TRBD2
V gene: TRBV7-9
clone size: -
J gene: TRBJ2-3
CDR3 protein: CASSFGTGRVADTQYF

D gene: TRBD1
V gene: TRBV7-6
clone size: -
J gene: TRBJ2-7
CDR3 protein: CASSPGTGIQQYF

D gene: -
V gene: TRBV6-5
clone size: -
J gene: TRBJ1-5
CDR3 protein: CASSYLVGQPQHF

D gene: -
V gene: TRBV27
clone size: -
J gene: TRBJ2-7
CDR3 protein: CASSFNGHPAYEQYF

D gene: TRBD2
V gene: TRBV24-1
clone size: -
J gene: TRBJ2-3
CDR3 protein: CATSDTRTSGSSTDTQYF

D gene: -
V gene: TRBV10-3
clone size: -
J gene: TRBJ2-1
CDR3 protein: CAISGSILSDHNEQFF

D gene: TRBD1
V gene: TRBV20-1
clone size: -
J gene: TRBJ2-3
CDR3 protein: CSASSPGQGVTIGTDTQYF

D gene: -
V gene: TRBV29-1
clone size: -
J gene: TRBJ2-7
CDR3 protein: CSVMLGSSYEQYF

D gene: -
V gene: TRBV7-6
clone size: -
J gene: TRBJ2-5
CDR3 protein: CASSQRLVQYQETQYF

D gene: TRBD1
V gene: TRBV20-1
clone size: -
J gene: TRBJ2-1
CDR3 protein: CSARSDRDEQFF

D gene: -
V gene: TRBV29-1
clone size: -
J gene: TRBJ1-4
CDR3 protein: CSVAGSSTNEKLFF

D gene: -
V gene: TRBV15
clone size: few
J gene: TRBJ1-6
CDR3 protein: CATSREYNSPLHF

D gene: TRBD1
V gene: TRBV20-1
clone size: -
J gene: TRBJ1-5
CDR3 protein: CSAPLRGARQPQHF

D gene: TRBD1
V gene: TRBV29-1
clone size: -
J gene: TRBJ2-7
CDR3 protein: CSVEQGAGYEQYF

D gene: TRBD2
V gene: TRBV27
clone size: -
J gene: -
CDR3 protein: CASSHSSGAYEQYF

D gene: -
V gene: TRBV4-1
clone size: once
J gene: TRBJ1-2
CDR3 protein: CASSQDGVGGYTF

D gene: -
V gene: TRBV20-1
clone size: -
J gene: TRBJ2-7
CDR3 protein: CSAEIADSSYEQYF

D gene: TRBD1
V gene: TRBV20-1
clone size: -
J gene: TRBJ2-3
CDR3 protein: CSARVGQGIDTQYF

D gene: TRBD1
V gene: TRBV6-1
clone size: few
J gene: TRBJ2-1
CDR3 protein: CASRRDRAINEQFF

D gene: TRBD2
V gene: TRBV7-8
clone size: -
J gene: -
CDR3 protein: CASSFGLAGTRPYNEQYF

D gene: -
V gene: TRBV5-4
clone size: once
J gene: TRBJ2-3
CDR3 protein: CASSYEQVTDTQYF

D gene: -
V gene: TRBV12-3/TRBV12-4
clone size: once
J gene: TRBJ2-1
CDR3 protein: CASSRGGASIYNEQFF

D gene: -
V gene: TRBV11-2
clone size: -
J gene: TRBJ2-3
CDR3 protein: CASSLMGADTDTQYF

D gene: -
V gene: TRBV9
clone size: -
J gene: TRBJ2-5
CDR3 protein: CASYRDKQETQYF